The clone carrying this T cell receptor beta chain has just a few counts. The antigen is undetermined. The assay was immunoSEQ multiplex PCR, and TCRdb's table has in-frame clones only and misses some. The sample yields around 250,000 clones, around 87% seen once. The germline CDR1 and CDR2 sequences are MNHNS and SASEGT. V gave up 2 bases and J gave up 3 bases, with 5 bases separating them. The CDR3 extends over 12 amino acids. This sample is drawn from a study of cytomegalovirus exposure and HLA in healthy donors. Findings of the study overall: There were some public TCRs occurring in many donors, but most TCR sequences were rare.

Sequenced material: PBMCs. This TCR derives from a woman under 30 in good health and CMV-seronegative. The chain has TRBV6-1 and TRBJ2-7; no clear D. The CDR3 nucleotides are TGTGCCAGCAGTGAACAGGTCTACGAGCAGTACGTC. Residues: CASSEQVYEQYV.